The source of this TCR beta chain is a study of blood T cell repertoires in COVID-19. Study in general: PBMCs, B-cell-depleted T cells, or T cells were the source of the cDNA or gDNA that made up the material.

Sequencing was performed with immunoSEQ multiplex PCR; in TCRdb, only in-frame clones are kept and a portion is missing. The sample holds about 250,000 clones, around 86% seen once. In terms of age and location, participants ranged from roughly 18 to 95 years and lived in 24 US areas. Donors in Cohort 3 counted as recovered after two negative PCRs, clearance, or symptom resolution. Sample: PBMCs or T cells enriched from blood (not recorded which). This receptor was taken from a man in his forties who had recovered from COVID-19.

CDR3 nucleotide sequence: TGCGCCAGCAGGGTAGCGGGGGCTCCCTACGAGCAGTACTTC. It codes for CASRVAGAPYEQYF. This chain connects TRBV5-1 to TRBJ2-7; 9 bases line up with TRBD2. Looked up from germline, CDR1 is SGHRS and CDR2 is YFSETQ. The CDR3 runs to 14 residues. Unmatched junction bases numbered 5, after V lost 5 bases and J lost 2 bases.